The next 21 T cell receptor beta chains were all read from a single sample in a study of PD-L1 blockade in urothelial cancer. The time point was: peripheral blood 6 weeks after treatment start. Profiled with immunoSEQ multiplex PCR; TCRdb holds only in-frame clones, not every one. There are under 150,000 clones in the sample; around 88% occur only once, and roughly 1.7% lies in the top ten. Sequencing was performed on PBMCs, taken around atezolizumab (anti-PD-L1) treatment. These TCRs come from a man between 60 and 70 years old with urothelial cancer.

In DNA, the CDR3 is TGTGCCAGCAGTTTCACAGGGTTCGGGGAAATGAACACTGAAGCTTTCTTT. Translated: CASSFTGFGEMNTEAFF. This chain connects TRBV7-6 to TRBJ1-1, with D possibly matching TRBD1 (6 bases). The CDR3 covers 17 residues. The germline V gene encodes CDR1 SGHVS and CDR2 FNYEAQ. Between the trimmed V and J ends, which lost 6 bases and 0 bases, there was a span of 20 bases.

Here the CDR3 reads CASSLAGGPGSGTEQYF. The CDR3 region has the DNA TGCGCCAGCAGCTTGGCAGGGGGCCCTGGTTCTGGTACCGAGCAGTACTTC. The gene calls are TRBV5-1 and TRBJ2-7; 8 bases match TRBD1. This CDR3 spans 17 amino acids. The V gene end was trimmed by 0 bases and the J gene end by 6 bases; junction bases not matched to a gene: 14. The germline gives CDR1 SGHRS, CDR2 YFSETQ.

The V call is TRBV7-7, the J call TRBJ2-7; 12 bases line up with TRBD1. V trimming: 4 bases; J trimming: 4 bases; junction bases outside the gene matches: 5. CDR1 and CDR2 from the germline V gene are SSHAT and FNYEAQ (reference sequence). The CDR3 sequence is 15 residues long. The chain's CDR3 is CASSSGQGASYEQYF. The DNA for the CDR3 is TGTGCCAGCAGCTCGGGACAGGGGGCCTCTTACGAGCAGTACTTC.

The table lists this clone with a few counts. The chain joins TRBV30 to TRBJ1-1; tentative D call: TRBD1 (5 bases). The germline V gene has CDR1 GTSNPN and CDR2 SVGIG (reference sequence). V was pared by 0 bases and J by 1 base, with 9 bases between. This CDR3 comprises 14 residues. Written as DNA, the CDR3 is TGTGCCTGGAGTGTAGGAAGGGGGAACACTGAAGCTTTCTTT. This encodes CAWSVGRGNTEAFF.

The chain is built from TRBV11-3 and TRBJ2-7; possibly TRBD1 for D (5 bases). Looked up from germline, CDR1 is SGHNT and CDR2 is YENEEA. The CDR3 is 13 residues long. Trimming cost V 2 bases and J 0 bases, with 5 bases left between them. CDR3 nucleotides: TGTGCCAGCAGCTTACAGGGCTCCTACGAGCAGTACTTC. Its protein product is CASSLQGSYEQYF.

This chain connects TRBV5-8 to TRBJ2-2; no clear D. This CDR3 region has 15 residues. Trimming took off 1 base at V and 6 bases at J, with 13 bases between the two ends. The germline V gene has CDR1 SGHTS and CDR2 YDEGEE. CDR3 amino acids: CASSLSGLGSGELFF. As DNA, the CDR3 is TGTGCCAGCAGCTTGTCAGGTCTCGGTTCCGGGGAGCTGTTTTTT.

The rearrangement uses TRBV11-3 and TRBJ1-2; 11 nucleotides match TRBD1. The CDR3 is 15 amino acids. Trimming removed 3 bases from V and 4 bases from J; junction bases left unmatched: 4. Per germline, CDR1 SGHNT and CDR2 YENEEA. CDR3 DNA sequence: TGTGCCAGCAGCTTCGGGACAGGGGGTGGCTATGGCTACACCTTC. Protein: CASSFGTGGGYGYTF.

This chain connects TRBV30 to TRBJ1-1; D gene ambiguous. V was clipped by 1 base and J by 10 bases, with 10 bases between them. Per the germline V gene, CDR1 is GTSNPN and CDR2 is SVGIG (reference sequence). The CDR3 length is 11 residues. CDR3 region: CAWSEREAAFF. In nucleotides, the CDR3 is TGTGCCTGGAGTGAGAGGGAGGCAGCTTTCTTT.

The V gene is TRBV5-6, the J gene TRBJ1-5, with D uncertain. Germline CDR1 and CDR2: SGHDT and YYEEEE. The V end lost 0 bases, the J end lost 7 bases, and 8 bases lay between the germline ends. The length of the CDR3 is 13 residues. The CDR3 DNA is TGTGCCAGCAGCTTGGATCCGGGGCAGCCCCAGCATTTT. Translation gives CASSLDPGQPQHF.

The CDR3 DNA reads TGTGCCAGTAGTATAGGTCCGAGGGATACGCAGTATTTT. Protein product: CASSIGPRDTQYF. The chain uses TRBV19 and TRBJ2-3, with D unresolved. The CDR3 has 13 residues. CDR1 and CDR2 from the germline V gene are LNHDA and SQIVND (reference sequence). V gave up 1 base and J gave up 6 bases, with 8 bases separating them.

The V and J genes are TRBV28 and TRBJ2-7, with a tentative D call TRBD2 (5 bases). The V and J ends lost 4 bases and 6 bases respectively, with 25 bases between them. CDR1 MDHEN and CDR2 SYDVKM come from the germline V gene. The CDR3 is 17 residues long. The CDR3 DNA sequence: TGTGCCAGCAGTTCCCTGATGAGTGCCCGGCTCGGGGTCGAGCAGTACTTC. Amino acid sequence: CASSSLMSARLGVEQYF.

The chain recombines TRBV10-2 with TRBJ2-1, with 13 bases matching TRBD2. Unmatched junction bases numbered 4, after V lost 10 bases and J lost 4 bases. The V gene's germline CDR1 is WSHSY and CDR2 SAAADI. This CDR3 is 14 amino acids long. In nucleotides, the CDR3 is TGCGCCACCCTGGGACTAGCGGGGTACAATGAGCAGTTCTTC. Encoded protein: CATLGLAGYNEQFF.

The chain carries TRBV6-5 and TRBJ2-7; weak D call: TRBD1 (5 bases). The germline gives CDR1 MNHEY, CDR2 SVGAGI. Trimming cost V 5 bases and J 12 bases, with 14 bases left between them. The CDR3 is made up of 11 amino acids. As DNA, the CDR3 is TGTGCCAGCAGTAACGGACACGCGCTGTACTTC. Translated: CASSNGHALYF.

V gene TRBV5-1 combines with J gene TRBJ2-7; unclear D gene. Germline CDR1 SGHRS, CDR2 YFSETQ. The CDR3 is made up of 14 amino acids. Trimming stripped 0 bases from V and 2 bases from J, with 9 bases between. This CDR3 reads CASSLGAPTYEQYF. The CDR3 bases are TGCGCCAGCAGCTTGGGGGCACCTACCTACGAGCAGTACTTC.

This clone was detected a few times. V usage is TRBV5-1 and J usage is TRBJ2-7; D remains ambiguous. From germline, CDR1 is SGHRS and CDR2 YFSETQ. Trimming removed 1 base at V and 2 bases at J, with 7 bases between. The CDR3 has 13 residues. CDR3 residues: CASSLTGTYEQYF. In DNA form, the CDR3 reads TGCGCCAGCAGCTTGACGGGTACCTACGAGCAGTACTTC.

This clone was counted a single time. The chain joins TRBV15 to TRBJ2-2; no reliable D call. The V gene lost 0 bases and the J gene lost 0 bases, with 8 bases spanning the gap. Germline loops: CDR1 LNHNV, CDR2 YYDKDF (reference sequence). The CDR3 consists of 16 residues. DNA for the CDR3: TGTGCCACCAGCAGAGATCTCCCCCCGAACACCGGGGAGCTGTTTTTT. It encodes CATSRDLPPNTGELFF.

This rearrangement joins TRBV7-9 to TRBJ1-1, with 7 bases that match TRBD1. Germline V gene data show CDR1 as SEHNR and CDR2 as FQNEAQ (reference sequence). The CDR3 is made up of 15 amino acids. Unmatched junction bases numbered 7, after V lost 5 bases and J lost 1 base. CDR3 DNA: TGTGCCAGCAGCCCACTCCGGACAGGGAACACTGAAGCTTTCTTT. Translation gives CASSPLRTGNTEAFF.

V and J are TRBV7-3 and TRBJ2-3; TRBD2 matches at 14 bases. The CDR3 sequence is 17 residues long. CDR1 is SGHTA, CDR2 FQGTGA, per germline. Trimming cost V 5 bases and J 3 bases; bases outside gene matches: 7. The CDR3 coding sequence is TGTGCCAGCAGCCCCGGACTAGCGGGGGGTGGTACAGATACGCAGTATTTT. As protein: CASSPGLAGGGTDTQYF.

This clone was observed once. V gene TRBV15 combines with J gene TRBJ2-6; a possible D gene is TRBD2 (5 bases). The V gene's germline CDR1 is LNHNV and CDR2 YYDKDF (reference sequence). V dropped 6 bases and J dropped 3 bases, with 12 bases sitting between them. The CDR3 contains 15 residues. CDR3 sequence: CATRAPRGGANVLTF. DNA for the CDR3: TGTGCCACCAGAGCGCCACGGGGTGGGGCCAACGTCCTGACTTTC.

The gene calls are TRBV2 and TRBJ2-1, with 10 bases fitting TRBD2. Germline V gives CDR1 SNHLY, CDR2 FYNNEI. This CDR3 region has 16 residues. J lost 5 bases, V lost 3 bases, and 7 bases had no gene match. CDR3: CASSERLAGVNNEQFF. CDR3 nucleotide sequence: TGTGCCAGCAGTGAGCGCCTAGCGGGAGTCAACAATGAGCAGTTCTTC.

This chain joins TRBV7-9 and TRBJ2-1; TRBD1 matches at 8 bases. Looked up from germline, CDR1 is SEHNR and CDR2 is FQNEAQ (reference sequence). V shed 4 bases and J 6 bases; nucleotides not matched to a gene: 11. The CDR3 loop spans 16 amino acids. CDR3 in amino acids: CASSSPDRGKSNEQFF. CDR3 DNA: TGTGCCAGCAGCTCCCCAGACAGGGGCAAAAGCAATGAGCAGTTCTTC.